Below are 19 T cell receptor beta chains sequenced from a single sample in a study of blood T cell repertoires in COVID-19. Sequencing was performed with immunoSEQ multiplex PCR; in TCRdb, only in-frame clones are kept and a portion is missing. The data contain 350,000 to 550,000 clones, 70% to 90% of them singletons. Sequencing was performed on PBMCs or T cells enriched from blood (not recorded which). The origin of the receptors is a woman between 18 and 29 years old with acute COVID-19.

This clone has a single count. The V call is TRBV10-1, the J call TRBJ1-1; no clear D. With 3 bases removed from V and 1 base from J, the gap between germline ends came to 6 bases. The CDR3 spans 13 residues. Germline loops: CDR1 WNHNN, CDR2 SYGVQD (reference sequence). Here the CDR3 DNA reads TGCGCCAGCAGTGATGGCGGGAACACTGAAGCTTTCTTT. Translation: CASSDGGNTEAFF.

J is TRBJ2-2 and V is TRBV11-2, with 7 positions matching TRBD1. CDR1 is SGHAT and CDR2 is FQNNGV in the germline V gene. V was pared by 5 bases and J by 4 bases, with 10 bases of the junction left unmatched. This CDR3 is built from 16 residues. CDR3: CASSPPGQEATGELFF. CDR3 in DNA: TGTGCCAGCAGCCCCCCCGGACAGGAAGCCACCGGGGAGCTGTTTTTT.

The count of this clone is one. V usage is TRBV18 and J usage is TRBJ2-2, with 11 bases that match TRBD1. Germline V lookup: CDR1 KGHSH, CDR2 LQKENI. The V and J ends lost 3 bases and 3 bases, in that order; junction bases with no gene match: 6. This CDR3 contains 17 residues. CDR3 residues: CASSPFGQGAYTGELFF. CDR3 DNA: TGTGCCAGCTCACCTTTTGGACAGGGGGCTTACACCGGGGAGCTGTTTTTT.

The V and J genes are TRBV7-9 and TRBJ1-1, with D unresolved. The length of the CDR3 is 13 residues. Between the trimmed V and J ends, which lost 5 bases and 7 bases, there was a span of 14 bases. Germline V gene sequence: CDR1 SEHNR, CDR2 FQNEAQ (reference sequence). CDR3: CASSANGYGEAFF. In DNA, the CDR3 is TGTGCCAGCAGCGCGAACGGGTATGGTGAAGCTTTCTTT.

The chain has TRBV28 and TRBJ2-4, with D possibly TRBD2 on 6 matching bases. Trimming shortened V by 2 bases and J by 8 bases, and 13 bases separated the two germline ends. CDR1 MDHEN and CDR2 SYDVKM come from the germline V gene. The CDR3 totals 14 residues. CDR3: CASSLAGTVDIQYF. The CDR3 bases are TGTGCCAGCAGTTTAGCGGGGACGGTGGACATTCAGTACTTC.

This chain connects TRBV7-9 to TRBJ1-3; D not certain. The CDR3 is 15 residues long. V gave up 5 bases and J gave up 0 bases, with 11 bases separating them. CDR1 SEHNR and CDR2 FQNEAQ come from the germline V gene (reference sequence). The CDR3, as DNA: TGTGCCAGCAGCGTCCTCAAGAGCTCTGGAAACACCATATATTTT. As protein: CASSVLKSSGNTIYF.

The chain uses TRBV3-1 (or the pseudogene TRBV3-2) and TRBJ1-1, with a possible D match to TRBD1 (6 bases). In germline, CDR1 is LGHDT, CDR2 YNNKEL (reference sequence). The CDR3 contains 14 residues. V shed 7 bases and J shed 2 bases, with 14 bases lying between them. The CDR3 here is CASTPGVVNTEAFF. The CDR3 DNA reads TGTGCCAGCACCCCAGGGGTAGTAAACACTGAAGCTTTCTTT.

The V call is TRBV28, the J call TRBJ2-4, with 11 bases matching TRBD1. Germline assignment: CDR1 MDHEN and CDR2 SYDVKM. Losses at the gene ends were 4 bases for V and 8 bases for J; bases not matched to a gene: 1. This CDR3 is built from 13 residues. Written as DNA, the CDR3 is TGTGCCAGCAGTTCGGGACAGGGGGACATTCAGTACTTC. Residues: CASSSGQGDIQYF. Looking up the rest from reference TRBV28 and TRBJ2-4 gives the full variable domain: DVKVTQSSRYLVKRTGEKVFLECVQDMDHENMFWYRQDPGLGLRLIYFSYDVKMKEKGDIPEGYSVSREKKERFSLILESASTNQTSMYLCASSSGQGDIQYFGAGTRLSVL.

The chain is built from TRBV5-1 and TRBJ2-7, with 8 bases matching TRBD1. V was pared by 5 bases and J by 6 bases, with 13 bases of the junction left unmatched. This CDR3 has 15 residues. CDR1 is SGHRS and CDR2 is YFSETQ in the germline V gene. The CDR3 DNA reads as TGCGCCAGCAGTCGATCGGGACAGGACGTCGGCGAGCAGTACTTC. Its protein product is CASSRSGQDVGEQYF.

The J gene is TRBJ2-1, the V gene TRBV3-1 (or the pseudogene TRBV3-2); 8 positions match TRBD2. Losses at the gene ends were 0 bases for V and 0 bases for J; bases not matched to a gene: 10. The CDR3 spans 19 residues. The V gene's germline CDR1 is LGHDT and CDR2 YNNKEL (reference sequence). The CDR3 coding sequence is TGTGCCAGCAGCCAAGATTTGGCTAGCGGGTCCAGCTCCTACAATGAGCAGTTCTTC. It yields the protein CASSQDLASGSSSYNEQFF.

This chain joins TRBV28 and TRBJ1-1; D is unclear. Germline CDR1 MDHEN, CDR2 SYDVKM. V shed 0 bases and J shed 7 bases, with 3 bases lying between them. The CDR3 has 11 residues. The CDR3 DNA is TGTGCCAGCAGTTTATGGCGTGAAGCTTTCTTT. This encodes CASSLWREAFF.

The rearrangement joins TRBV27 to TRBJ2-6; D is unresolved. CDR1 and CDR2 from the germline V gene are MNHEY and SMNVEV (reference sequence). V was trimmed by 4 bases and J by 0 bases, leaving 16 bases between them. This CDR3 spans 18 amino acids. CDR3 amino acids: CASSSIIQTASGANVLTF. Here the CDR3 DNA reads TGTGCCAGCAGTTCAATCATCCAGACTGCCTCTGGGGCCAACGTCCTGACTTTC.

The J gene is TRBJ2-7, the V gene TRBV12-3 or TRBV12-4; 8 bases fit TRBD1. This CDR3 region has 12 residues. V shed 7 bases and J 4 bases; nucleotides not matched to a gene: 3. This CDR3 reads CASTDRGYEQYF. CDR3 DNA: TGTGCCAGCACCGACAGGGGTTACGAGCAGTACTTC.

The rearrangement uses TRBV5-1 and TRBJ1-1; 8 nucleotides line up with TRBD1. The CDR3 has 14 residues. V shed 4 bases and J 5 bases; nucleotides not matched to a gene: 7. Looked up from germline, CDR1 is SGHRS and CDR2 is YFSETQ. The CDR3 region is CASSTGQGWTEAFF. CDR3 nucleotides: TGCGCCAGCAGCACAGGACAGGGATGGACTGAAGCTTTCTTT. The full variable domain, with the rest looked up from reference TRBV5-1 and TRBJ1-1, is KAGVTQTPRYLIKTRGQQVTLSCSPISGHRSVSWYQQTPGQGLQFLFEYFSETQRNKGNFPGRFSGRQFSNSRSEMNVSTLELGDSALYLCASSTGQGWTEAFFGQGTRLTVV.

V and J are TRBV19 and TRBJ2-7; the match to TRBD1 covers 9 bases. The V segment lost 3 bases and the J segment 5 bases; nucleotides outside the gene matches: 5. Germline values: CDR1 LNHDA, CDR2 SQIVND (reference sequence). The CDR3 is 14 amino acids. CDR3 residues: CASSMNRGPDEQYF. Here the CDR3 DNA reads TGTGCCAGTAGTATGAACAGGGGGCCCGACGAGCAGTACTTC.

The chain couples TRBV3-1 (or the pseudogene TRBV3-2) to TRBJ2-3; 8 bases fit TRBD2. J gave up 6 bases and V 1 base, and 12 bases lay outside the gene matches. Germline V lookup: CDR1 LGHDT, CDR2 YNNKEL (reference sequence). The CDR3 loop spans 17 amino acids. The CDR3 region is CASSQALTGRGEDTQYF. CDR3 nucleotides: TGTGCCAGCAGCCAAGCCCTAACCGGGAGGGGGGAGGATACGCAGTATTTT.

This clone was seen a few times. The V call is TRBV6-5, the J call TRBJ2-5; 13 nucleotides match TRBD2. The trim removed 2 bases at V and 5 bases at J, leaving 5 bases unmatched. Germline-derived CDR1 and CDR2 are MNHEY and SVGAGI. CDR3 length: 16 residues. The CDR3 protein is CASSYGLAGESETQYF. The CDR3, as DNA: TGTGCCAGCAGTTACGGACTAGCGGGGGAATCGGAGACCCAGTACTTC.

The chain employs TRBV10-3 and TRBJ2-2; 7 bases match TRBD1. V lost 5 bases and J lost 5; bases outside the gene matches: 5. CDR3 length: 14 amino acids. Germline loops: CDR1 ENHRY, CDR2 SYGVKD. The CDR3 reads CAISPTGRTGELFF. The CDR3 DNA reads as TGTGCCATCAGTCCGACAGGGAGAACCGGGGAGCTGTTTTTT.

As DNA, the CDR3 is TGCGCCAGCAGCCAAGATCCCCCGGGAGGAGCCTACAATGAGCAGTTCTTC. Translated, it gives CASSQDPPGGAYNEQFF. The rearrangement links TRBV4-3 to TRBJ2-1; the match to TRBD2 covers 7 bases. Germline V gene data show CDR1 as LGHNA and CDR2 as YSLEER. This CDR3 comprises 17 residues. V gave up 0 bases and J gave up 2 bases; unmatched junction bases: 7.